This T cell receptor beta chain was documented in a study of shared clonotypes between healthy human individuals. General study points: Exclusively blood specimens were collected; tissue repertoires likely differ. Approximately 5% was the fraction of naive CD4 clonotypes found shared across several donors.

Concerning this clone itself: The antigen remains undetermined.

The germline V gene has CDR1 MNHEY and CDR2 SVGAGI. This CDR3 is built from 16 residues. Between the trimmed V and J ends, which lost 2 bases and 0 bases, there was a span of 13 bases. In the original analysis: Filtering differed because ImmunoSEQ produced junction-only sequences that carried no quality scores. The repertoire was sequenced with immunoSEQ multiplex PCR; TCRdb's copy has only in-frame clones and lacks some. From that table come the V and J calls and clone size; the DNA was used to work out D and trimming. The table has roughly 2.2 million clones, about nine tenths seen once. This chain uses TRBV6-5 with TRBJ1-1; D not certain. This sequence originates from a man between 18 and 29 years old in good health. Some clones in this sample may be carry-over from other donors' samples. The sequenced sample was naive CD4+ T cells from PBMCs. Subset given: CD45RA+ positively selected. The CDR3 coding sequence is TGTGCCAGCAGTTACCTACCGGACCCCATGAACACTGAAGCTTTCTTT. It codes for CASSYLPDPMNTEAFF.